This T cell receptor beta chain was recorded in a study of blood T cell repertoires in COVID-19. The wider study: The United States, Italy and Spain supplied acute and convalescent COVID-19 samples.

V was trimmed by 2 bases and J by 4 bases, leaving 9 bases between them. Germline lookup yields CDR1 SGHKS and CDR2 YYEKEE (reference sequence). The length of the CDR3 is 14 residues. The protocol was immunoSEQ multiplex PCR, while the TCRdb copy is restricted to in-frame clones and leaves out a portion. The sample contains about 410,000 clones, approximately 89% of which appear only once. V usage is TRBV5-5 and J usage is TRBJ1-4; D is uncertain. This TCR came from a woman between 40 and 50 years old with COVID-19, enrolled during active disease. The source material was peripheral blood. The CDR3 DNA reads as TGTGCCAGCAGCTTTGAGATACTTAATGAAAAACTGTTTTTT. It yields the protein CASSFEILNEKLFF.